The text below deals with one T cell receptor beta chain. As yet, its antigen is unknown. The junction departs from the called germline gene at one end, perhaps through a read error. Libraries were prepared by immunoSEQ multiplex PCR; TCRdb keeps only in-frame clonotypes and omits some of them. The table shows around 72,000 clones, with over 75% occurring only once. This record belongs to a study of T cell responses to AZD1222 COVID-19 vaccine. Study information: Whether given at about 4 or about 12 weeks, second doses were pooled. Points from the study as a whole: A mostly white British donor set with more females was recruited, and clonal diversity was possibly underestimated. Reportedly, nearly half of unique spike TCRs recognized epitopes outside B.1.351/B.1.1.7 mutations.

Germline loops: CDR1 SSHAT, CDR2 FNYEAQ (reference sequence). The CDR3 length is 17 residues. The source was peripheral blood, collected on day 0 of AZD1222 vaccination. The rearrangement links TRBV7-7 to TRBJ2-2; TRBD1 or TRBD2 may be the D gene (5 bases each). This TCR derives from an adult in good health. CDR3 coding DNA: TGTGCTAGCAGCTTAGGACTCCGGCTAGGGGCCGCCGGGGAGCTGTTTTTT. This sequence encodes CASSLGLRLGAAGELFF.